These T cell receptor beta chains were read from a single sample in a study of preoperative IRX-2 immunotherapy in early breast cancer. Libraries were prepared by immunoSEQ multiplex PCR; TCRdb keeps only in-frame clonotypes and omits some of them. The sample includes under 35,000 clones, under 90% of them seen just once. The material was obtained from a patient treated with IRX-2 immunotherapy. The source of these receptors is a human donor with breast cancer. Each CDR3 is given with its conserved first and last residue. Each record gives: CDR3 protein, CDR3 DNA, clone size, V gene, J gene, D gene, CDR3 length. A D gene is named only where the DNA matches it firmly. A clone size is listed for some rows: how often the clone was seen (once, few, many), or a class if it is expanded.

CDR3: CASGLQGVSNQPQHF; DNA: TGTGCCAGCGGACTACAGGGCGTTAGCAATCAGCCCCAGCATTTT; size: .; V: TRBV7-1; J: TRBJ1-5; D: .; length: 15
CDR3: CATSRDSGAGGDNEQFF; DNA: TGTGCCACCAGCAGAGATTCGGGGGCGGGAGGGGACAATGAGCAGTTCTTC; size: .; V: TRBV15; J: TRBJ2-1; D: TRBD2; length: 17
CDR3: CAWIVDSYEQYF; DNA: TGTGCCTGGATCGTGGACAGCTACGAGCAGTACTTC; size: few; V: TRBV30; J: TRBJ2-7; D: .; length: 12
CDR3: CASSKLAGGTYNEQFF; DNA: TGTGCCAGCAGCAAACTAGCGGGGGGAACCTACAATGAGCAGTTCTTC; size: .; V: TRBV11-3; J: TRBJ2-1; D: TRBD2; length: 16
CDR3: CASSRDSLRSGGLNEQFF; DNA: TGTGCCAGCAGCAGAGACAGTCTGCGTAGCGGGGGGCTGAATGAGCAGTTCTTC; size: .; V: TRBV11-3; J: TRBJ2-1; D: TRBD2; length: 18
CDR3: CASSHLGSSPLHF; DNA: TGTGCCAGCAGCCACCTTGGCTCTTCACCCCTCCACTTT; size: once; V: TRBV7-1; J: TRBJ1-6; D: .; length: 13
CDR3: CASGKGLPNTEAFF; DNA: TGCGCCAGCGGGAAGGGACTTCCCAACACTGAAGCTTTCTTT; size: .; V: TRBV5-1; J: TRBJ1-1; D: .; length: 14
CDR3: CASSRLADIRDTQYF; DNA: TGTGCCAGCTCACGACTAGCGGATATCCGGGATACGCAGTATTTT; size: .; V: TRBV18; J: TRBJ2-3; D: TRBD2; length: 15
CDR3: CASSFRTPRDLYEQYF; DNA: TGTGCCAGCAGCTTTCGGACACCTAGGGACCTCTACGAGCAGTACTTC; size: .; V: TRBV6-8; J: TRBJ2-7; D: .; length: 16
CDR3: CASSYPPAGGYEQYF; DNA: TGTGCCAGCAGCTACCCACCGGCAGGGGGCTACGAGCAGTACTTC; size: .; V: TRBV11-3; J: TRBJ2-7; D: TRBD1; length: 15
CDR3: CASSQEGLENEKLFF; DNA: TGCGCCAGCAGCCAAGAGGGGCTGGAGAATGAAAAACTGTTTTTT; size: .; V: TRBV23-1; J: TRBJ1-4; D: .; length: 15
CDR3: CATSKNRGSEPQHF; DNA: TGTGCCACCAGCAAAAACAGGGGATCTGAGCCCCAGCATTTT; size: .; V: TRBV15; J: TRBJ1-5; D: TRBD1; length: 14
CDR3: CSVDFGGGETQYF; DNA: TGCAGCGTTGATTTCGGGGGGGGAGAGACCCAGTACTTC; size: .; V: TRBV29-1; J: TRBJ2-5; D: TRBD2; length: 13
CDR3: CASSITLDSSYEQYF; DNA: TGTGCCAGTAGTATAACCCTGGACAGCTCCTACGAGCAGTACTTC; size: .; V: TRBV19; J: TRBJ2-7; D: .; length: 15
CDR3: CASSPQGASWTGELFF; DNA: TGTGCCAGCAGCCCACAGGGGGCTAGTTGGACCGGGGAGCTGTTTTTT; size: .; V: TRBV6-8; J: TRBJ2-2; D: TRBD1; length: 16
CDR3: CASSPFENGANVLTF; DNA: TGTGCCAGCAGCCCCTTTGAGAATGGGGCCAACGTCCTGACTTTC; size: .; V: TRBV28; J: TRBJ2-6; D: .; length: 15